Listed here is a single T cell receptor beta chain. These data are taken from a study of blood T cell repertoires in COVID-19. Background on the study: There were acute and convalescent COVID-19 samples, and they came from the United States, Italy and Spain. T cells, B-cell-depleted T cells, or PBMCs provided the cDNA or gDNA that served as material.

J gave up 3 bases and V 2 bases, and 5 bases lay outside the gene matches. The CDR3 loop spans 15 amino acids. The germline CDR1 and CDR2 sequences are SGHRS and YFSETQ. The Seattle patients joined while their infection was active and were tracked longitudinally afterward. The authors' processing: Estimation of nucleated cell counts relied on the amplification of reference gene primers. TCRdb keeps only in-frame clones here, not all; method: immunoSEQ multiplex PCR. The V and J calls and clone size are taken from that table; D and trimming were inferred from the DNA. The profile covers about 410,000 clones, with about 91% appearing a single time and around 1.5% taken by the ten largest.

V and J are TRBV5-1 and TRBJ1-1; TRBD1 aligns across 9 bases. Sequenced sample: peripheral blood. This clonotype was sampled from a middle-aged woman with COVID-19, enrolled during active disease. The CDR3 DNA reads TGCGCCAGCAGCTTTTCTGGGGACAGGGACACTGAAGCTTTCTTT. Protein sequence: CASSFSGDRDTEAFF.